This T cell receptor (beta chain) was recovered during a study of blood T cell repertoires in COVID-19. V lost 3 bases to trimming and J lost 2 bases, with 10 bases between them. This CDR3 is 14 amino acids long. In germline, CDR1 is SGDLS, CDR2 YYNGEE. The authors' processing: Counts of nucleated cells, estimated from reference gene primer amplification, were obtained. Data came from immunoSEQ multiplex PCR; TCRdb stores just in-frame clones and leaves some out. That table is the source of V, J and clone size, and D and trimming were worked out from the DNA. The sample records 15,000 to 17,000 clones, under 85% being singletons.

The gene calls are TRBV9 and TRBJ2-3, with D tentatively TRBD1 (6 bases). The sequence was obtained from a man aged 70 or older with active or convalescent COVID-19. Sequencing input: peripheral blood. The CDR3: CASSATGNTDTQYF. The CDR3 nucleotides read TGTGCCAGCAGCGCAACAGGGAACACAGATACGCAGTATTTT.